The 6 T cell receptor beta chains reported below all come from one sample, sequenced in a study of shared clonotypes between healthy human individuals. Method: immunoSEQ multiplex PCR; TCRdb's copy keeps in-frame clones and lacks some. The data contain a few hundred thousand clones, 95% to 97% of them singletons. What was sequenced was memory CD8+ T cells sorted from blood. Stated subset: CD45RO+ cells pooled with CCR7-negative TemRA cells. These receptors originate from a man under 40 in good health.

This rearrangement joins TRBV18 to TRBJ1-5; no firm D call. Germline V gene data show CDR1 as KGHSH and CDR2 as LQKENI. The CDR3 consists of 13 residues. The V and J ends lost 3 bases and 6 bases respectively, with 9 bases between them. This CDR3 reads CASSPYFGQPQHF. DNA of the CDR3: TGTGCCAGCTCACCGTATTTTGGTCAGCCCCAGCATTTT.

V usage is TRBV6-5 and J usage is TRBJ1-1; D is uncertain. CDR1 is MNHEY and CDR2 is SVGAGI in the germline V gene. This CDR3 contains 12 residues. Trimming pared 4 bases from V and 1 base from J, leaving 4 bases between. CDR3 nucleotide sequence: TGTGCCAGCAGTTCAGGGAACACTGAAGCTTTCTTT. Translated, it gives CASSSGNTEAFF.

V gene TRBV5-6 combines with J gene TRBJ1-1; D remains ambiguous. The germline gives CDR1 SGHDT, CDR2 YYEEEE. The CDR3 is 14 amino acids. With 4 bases removed from V and 5 bases from J, the gap between germline ends came to 15 bases. The CDR3 DNA is TGTGCCAGCAGCCCATTTCGGGGAAGGACTGAAGCTTTCTTT. Translated, it gives CASSPFRGRTEAFF.

This clone occurred a few times. The rearrangement links TRBV4-1 to TRBJ1-5; a possible D gene is TRBD1 (6 bases). V was shortened by 0 bases and J by 3 bases, with 12 bases between the two germline ends. Germline V gene sequence: CDR1 MGHRA, CDR2 YSYEKL. The CDR3 has 16 residues. The CDR3: CASSQDRTDSNQPQHF. As DNA, the CDR3 is TGCGCCAGCAGCCAAGATAGGACAGACTCCAATCAGCCCCAGCATTTT.

This chain uses TRBV28 with TRBJ2-1, with D hard to call. V gave up 3 bases and J gave up 7 bases, with 4 bases separating them. The CDR3 has 11 amino acids. CDR1 and CDR2 (germline): MDHEN, SYDVKM. The CDR3 spells CASSFWNEQFF. DNA for the CDR3: TGTGCCAGCAGTTTTTGGAATGAGCAGTTCTTC. Variable domain in full (rest from reference TRBV28 and TRBJ2-1): DVKVTQSSRYLVKRTGEKVFLECVQDMDHENMFWYRQDPGLGLRLIYFSYDVKMKEKGDIPEGYSVSREKKERFSLILESASTNQTSMYLCASSFWNEQFFGPGTRLTVL.

The chain employs TRBV10-1 and TRBJ2-6; 13 bases align to TRBD2. With 4 bases clipped from V and 0 bases from J, the junction kept 12 bases outside the gene matches. The CDR3 covers 21 residues. Germline loops: CDR1 WNHNN, CDR2 SYGVQD (reference sequence). Here the CDR3 DNA reads TGCGCCAGCAGTGGGCGACTAGCGGGAGGATCAAAACGCTCTGGGGCCAACGTCCTGACTTTC. Amino acid sequence: CASSGRLAGGSKRSGANVLTF.